The next 6 T cell receptor beta chains were all read from a single sample in a study of cytomegalovirus exposure and HLA in healthy donors. The primer mix had 60 Vbeta and 13 Jbeta primers. Data came from immunoSEQ multiplex PCR; TCRdb stores just in-frame clones and leaves some out. The data hold around 67,000 clones, with around 61% observed a single time. Sequencing was carried out using PBMCs. These TCRs come from a woman aged 45 to 65 in good health and CMV-seronegative.

This clone came up a few times. The J gene is TRBJ2-6, the V gene TRBV9; the D gene is possibly TRBD1 (6 bases). CDR3 length: 17 amino acids. The V gene lost 5 bases and the J gene lost 2 bases, with 17 bases spanning the gap. Germline V gene sequence: CDR1 SGDLS, CDR2 YYNGEE. The CDR3 sequence is CASSTGLKITGANVLTF. The CDR3 DNA sequence: TGTGCCAGCAGTACAGGGCTAAAAATCACTGGGGCCAACGTCCTGACTTTC.

There are a few counts of this clone. The chain uses TRBV18 and TRBJ1-5; no clear D. Germline CDR1 reads KGHSH; CDR2 reads LQKENI. This CDR3 has 16 amino acids. Trimming shortened V by 2 bases and J by 4 bases, and 15 bases separated the two germline ends. Here the CDR3 DNA reads TGTGCCAGCTCACCATTCGAGCGGTCTGGGAATCAGCCCCAGCATTTT. This codes for CASSPFERSGNQPQHF.

In its sample, this clone was seen a few times. The CDR3 nucleotides read TGCAGCGGGAGAGGCCCTTCTGGAAACACCATATATTTT. This translates into CSGRGPSGNTIYF. The rearrangement uses TRBV29-1 and TRBJ1-3; D is ambiguous. This CDR3 has 13 residues. Germline assignment: CDR1 SQVTM and CDR2 ANQGSEA. With 7 bases removed from V and 1 base from J, the gap between germline ends came to 11 bases.

This clone was seen a few times. The V gene is TRBV7-8, the J gene TRBJ1-2; D not resolved. V gave up 2 bases and J gave up 0 bases, with 7 bases separating them. CDR1 is SGHVS, CDR2 FQNEAQ, per germline. This CDR3 is built from 14 residues. The CDR3 protein is CASSLTEANYGYTF. The CDR3 coding sequence is TGTGCCAGCAGCTTAACCGAGGCTAACTATGGCTACACCTTC. Filled out from reference TRBV7-8 and TRBJ1-2, the complete variable domain reads GAGVSQSPRYKVAKRGQDVALRCDPISGHVSLFWYQQALGQGPEFLTYFQNEAQLDKSGLPSDRFFAERPEGSVSTLKIQRTQQEDSAVYLCASSLTEANYGYTFGSGTRLTVV.

The rearrangement links TRBV6-6 to TRBJ1-1, with 7 bases identical to TRBD1. The CDR3 runs 13 residues. Germline V gene data show CDR1 as MNHNY and CDR2 as SVGAGI (reference sequence). V dropped 2 bases and J dropped 8; count of bases not matched to a gene: 5. The DNA of the CDR3 is TGTGCCAGCAGTTACCCACAGGGGCGGGAAGCTTTCTTT. This gives the protein CASSYPQGREAFF.

This rearrangement joins TRBV7-2 to TRBJ1-1, with D maybe TRBD1 (6 bases). Germline CDR1 and CDR2: SGHTA and FQGNSA. Trimming took off 6 bases at V and 4 bases at J, with 15 bases between the two ends. This CDR3 has 14 residues. The CDR3 loop reads CASRPQQGRTEAFF. CDR3 coding DNA: TGTGCCAGCAGACCCCAACAGGGACGCACTGAAGCTTTCTTT.